This paragraph reports one T cell receptor beta chain. Sequenced by immunoSEQ multiplex PCR; TCRdb stores in-frame clones only, minus some. Of about 400,000 clones in the sample, approximately 87% were seen once. This record comes from a study of blood T cell repertoires in COVID-19. At the level of the study: COVID-19 samples from acute and convalescent phases originated in the United States, Italy and Spain.

Grouping used clinical history reported by participants in a survey and questionnaire. The sequence derives from a young woman with acute COVID-19. The specimen sequenced was PBMCs or T cells enriched from blood (not recorded which).

CDR3 bases: TGCGCCAGCAGCTTGGATGGGCCCGCAACTAATGAAAAACTGTTTTTT. Protein: CASSLDGPATNEKLFF. J is TRBJ1-4 and V is TRBV5-1; D is undetermined. This CDR3 has 16 residues. The V end was cut by 0 bases, the J end by 0 bases, with 9 bases between. The V gene's germline CDR1 is SGHRS and CDR2 YFSETQ.